This passage covers 20 T cell receptor beta chains from one sample sequenced in a study of blood T cell repertoires in COVID-19. Only in-frame clones appear in the TCRdb table, and some are missing; sequencing was by immunoSEQ multiplex PCR. The sample carries 85,000 to 110,000 clones, around 90% recorded once. The sample taken for sequencing was peripheral blood. These receptors came from a man aged 50-60 years in a cohort sampled during active COVID-19.

The rearrangement joins TRBV9 to TRBJ2-1; D may be TRBD2 (6 bases). Trimming took off 2 bases at V and 7 bases at J, with 13 bases between the two ends. The length of the CDR3 is 14 residues. CDR1 and CDR2 (germline): SGDLS, YYNGEE. The CDR3: CASSVSGGTNEQFF. In nucleotides, the CDR3 is TGTGCCAGCAGCGTCAGTGGAGGGACTAATGAGCAGTTCTTC. The full variable domain, rest sourced from reference TRBV9 and TRBJ2-1, is DSGVTQTPKHLITATGQRVTLRCSPRSGDLSVYWYQQSLDQGLQFLIQYYNGEERAKGNILERFSAQQFPDLHSELNLSSLELGDSALYFCASSVSGGTNEQFFGPGTRLTVL.

The CDR3 loop is CATSREGRSPEAFF. The CDR3 coding sequence is TGTGCCACCAGCAGAGAAGGCAGGTCCCCTGAAGCTTTCTTT. The V call is TRBV15, the J call TRBJ1-1, with no clear D. Trimming removed 0 bases from V and 6 bases from J, with 11 bases in between. The CDR3 contains 14 residues. Germline V gives CDR1 LNHNV, CDR2 YYDKDF (reference sequence).

The genes are TRBV21-1 and TRBJ2-2; no check of the table's D call, TRBD2, against the DNA was made. TRBV21-1 is described as a pseudogene. This CDR3 spans 19 amino acids. The CDR3 sequence is CASSKRITLLAGSTGELFF. CDR3 in DNA: TGTGCCAGCAGCAAACGGATAACTTTACTAGCGGGGAGCACCGGGGAGCTGTTTTTT.

This clone has more than one count but fewer than ten. The V and J genes are TRBV28 and TRBJ1-5, with TRBD1 identical over 7 bases. J gave up 7 bases and V 10 bases, and 10 bases lay outside the gene matches. The germline V gene encodes CDR1 MDHEN and CDR2 SYDVKM. There are 13 residues in the CDR3. CDR3 in DNA: TGTGCCATCGCTGACAGGGCTAAACAGCCCCAGCATTTT. It encodes CAIADRAKQPQHF.

A word on this clone: The same CDR3 also results from other DNA sequences found in this sample. The chain joins TRBV6-5 to TRBJ2-6, with D possibly being TRBD1 (5 bases). The CDR3 is 15 amino acids. V shed 6 bases and J shed 0 bases, with 9 bases lying between them. In germline, CDR1 is MNHEY, CDR2 SVGAGI. The CDR3, as DNA: TGTGCCAGCAGGCGCACAGGCTCTGGGGCCAACGTCCTGACTTTC. Protein product: CASRRTGSGANVLTF.

This clone was observed once. The rearrangement uses TRBV2 and TRBJ2-3; 8 bases fit TRBD2. This CDR3 has 16 amino acids. The V gene's germline CDR1 is SNHLY and CDR2 FYNNEI. The J segment lost 1 base and the V segment lost 8 bases, leaving 11 bases of the junction unmatched. The CDR3 sequence: CASQGRAGGRTDTQYF. The CDR3 nucleotides read TGTGCCAGCCAGGGAAGGGCGGGGGGCCGCACAGATACGCAGTATTTT.

This clone was observed a single time. This chain joins TRBV4-1 and TRBJ1-3; 9 nucleotides line up with TRBD1. Germline CDR1 is MGHRA and CDR2 is YSYEKL. The CDR3 extends over 16 amino acids. V shed 6 bases and J 4 bases; nucleotides not matched to a gene: 10. CDR3: CASSPYDRGIGNTIYF. Written as DNA, the CDR3 is TGCGCCAGCAGTCCTTATGACAGGGGGATAGGAAACACCATATATTTT.

V and J are TRBV9 and TRBJ2-1; the D gene is possibly TRBD1 (6 bases). Germline CDR1 and CDR2: SGDLS and YYNGEE. CDR3 length: 15 residues. With 3 bases removed from V and 7 bases from J, the gap between germline ends came to 17 bases. This CDR3 reads CASSARVGADNEQFF. In nucleotides, the CDR3 is TGTGCCAGCAGCGCAAGAGTGGGGGCCGATAATGAGCAGTTCTTC.

The rearrangement uses TRBV7-6 and TRBJ1-1; possibly TRBD1 for D (5 bases). CDR1 is SGHVS, CDR2 FNYEAQ, per germline. CDR3 size: 15 residues. The V gene lost 5 bases and the J gene lost 0 bases, with 13 bases spanning the gap. The CDR3 bases are TGTGCCAGCAGCCCGTCGGGGGGGGTGAACACTGAAGCTTTCTTT. Protein product: CASSPSGGVNTEAFF.

This chain uses TRBV24-1 with TRBJ2-5; D is perhaps TRBD2 (7 bases). V dropped 3 bases and J dropped 5 bases, with 15 bases sitting between them. The CDR3 runs 15 residues. Looked up from germline, CDR1 is KGHDR and CDR2 is SFDVKD. The CDR3 nucleotides are TGTGCCACCAGTGATAGGGGGGGGCTAGTGGAGACCCAGTACTTC. It is translated as CATSDRGGLVETQYF.

DNA for the CDR3: TGTGCCAGCAGCCTGTATAGCGGGGGGGCAGATACGCAGTATTTT. It translates to CASSLYSGGADTQYF. V gene TRBV5-4 combines with J gene TRBJ2-3, with 11 bases identical to TRBD2. The junction had 5 bases not matched to a gene; V was cut back by 4 bases and J by 4 bases. The CDR3 has 15 residues. The germline CDR1 and CDR2 sequences are SGHNT and YYREEE (reference sequence).

The chain carries TRBV6-1 and TRBJ2-3, with D perhaps matching TRBD1 (6 bases). CDR1 MNHNS and CDR2 SASEGT come from the germline V gene. This CDR3 contains 17 residues. V lost 4 bases and J lost 0, with 17 bases in between. The CDR3 DNA reads as TGTGCCAGCAGTGGACTCAGACAGGAAGCTAGCACAGATACGCAGTATTTT. Protein: CASSGLRQEASTDTQYF.

This clone occurred a few times. The chain carries TRBV7-9 and TRBJ1-1; a weak D match, TRBD1 (6 bases). The CDR3 length is 15 residues. V was clipped by 2 bases and J by 0 bases, with 10 bases between them. CDR1 and CDR2 from the germline V gene are SEHNR and FQNEAQ (reference sequence). The CDR3 loop reads CASSLPGHLNTEAFF. DNA of the CDR3: TGTGCCAGCAGCTTACCGGGACACTTGAACACTGAAGCTTTCTTT.

This clone came up once. The J gene is TRBJ2-3, the V gene TRBV5-1, with 13 bases that match TRBD2. V gave up 4 bases and J gave up 0 bases; unmatched junction bases: 8. This CDR3 is 18 amino acids long. Looked up from germline, CDR1 is SGHRS and CDR2 is YFSETQ. CDR3 loop: CASSPGLAGVVSTDTQYF. CDR3 DNA: TGCGCCAGCAGCCCCGGACTAGCGGGGGTAGTAAGCACAGATACGCAGTATTTT.

This clone was seen only a few times. The V and J genes are TRBV6-5 and TRBJ1-2; TRBD1 might be the D (5 bases). V was shortened by 11 bases and J by 0 bases, with 13 bases between the two germline ends. Germline loops: CDR1 MNHEY, CDR2 SVGAGI. This CDR3 is 13 amino acids long. The CDR3 spells CAGVGGTNYGYTF. The CDR3 nucleotides are TGTGCCGGCGTGGGGGGGACTAACTATGGCTACACCTTC.

A few counts support this clone. This chain uses TRBV7-9 with TRBJ1-6; a weak D match, TRBD1 (5 bases). V lost 3 bases and J 6 bases, leaving 9 bases between the germline ends. The CDR3 consists of 14 residues. CDR1 and CDR2 (germline): SEHNR, FQNEAQ (reference sequence). The CDR3 loop is CASSFDRLNSPLHF. CDR3 nucleotides: TGTGCCAGCAGCTTTGACAGACTTAATTCACCCCTCCACTTT. The full variable domain, rest sourced from reference TRBV7-9 and TRBJ1-6, is DTGVSQNPRHKITKRGQNVTFRCDPISEHNRLYWYRQTLGQGPEFLTYFQNEAQLEKSRLLSDRFSAERPKGSFSTLEIQRTEQGDSAMYLCASSFDRLNSPLHFGNGTRLTVT.

The DNA of the CDR3 is TGCAGCGTTGATAGGGGCGCCTCGATCGGAGGCTACACCTTC. It translates to CSVDRGASIGGYTF. The chain employs TRBV29-1 and TRBJ1-2; perhaps TRBD1 as D (5 bases). V lost 3 bases, J lost 8 bases, and 19 bases lay in between. CDR3 size: 14 residues. Germline values: CDR1 SQVTM, CDR2 ANQGSEA.

V gene TRBV15 combines with J gene TRBJ2-3; TRBD2 matches 7 bases. The ends lost 3 bases at V and 4 bases at J; junction bases unmatched: 4. The length of the CDR3 is 14 residues. Germline CDR1 LNHNV, CDR2 YYDKDF (reference sequence). CDR3: CATSRAGGSDTQYF. The CDR3 DNA reads as TGTGCCACCAGCAGGGCCGGGGGGTCAGATACGCAGTATTTT.

The chain combines TRBV2 with TRBJ2-7; 7 bases align to TRBD2. V trimming: 7 bases; J trimming: 6 bases; junction bases outside the gene matches: 12. Germline V CDR1 and CDR2: SNHLY, FYNNEI. The length of the CDR3 is 14 residues. The chain's CDR3 is CASNVGGSSVEQYV. Written as DNA, the CDR3 is TGTGCCAGCAATGTGGGGGGGTCGAGCGTCGAGCAGTACGTC.

This chain connects TRBV11-2 to TRBJ2-5, with D maybe TRBD2 (7 bases). From germline, CDR1 is SGHAT and CDR2 FQNNGV. The CDR3 is made up of 16 amino acids. Trimming took off 5 bases at V and 5 bases at J, with 21 bases between the two ends. CDR3 sequence reads: CASSRAGGQGSETQYF. Here the CDR3 DNA reads TGTGCCAGCAGCCGGGCCGGGGGGCAGGGCAGTGAGACCCAGTACTTC.